The present TCR beta chain was sequenced within a study of control samples from healthy donors and cancer patients. The method was immunoSEQ multiplex PCR; TCRdb's version includes in-frame clones alone and lacks a portion of them. The sample consists of 35,000 to 45,000 clones, less than 90% of them appearing once. CDR3 length: 15 residues. CDR1 is SGDLS, CDR2 YYNGEE, per germline. Trimming took 1 base from V and 2 from J, leaving 12 bases between them. V gene TRBV9 combines with J gene TRBJ2-5; D ambiguous. The sample comprised blood. This receptor was taken from a man aged 55 to 69 in good health. The CDR3 sequence: CASSVSPGEQETQYF. The CDR3 DNA reads as TGTGCCAGCAGCGTATCCCCAGGAGAACAAGAGACCCAGTACTTC.